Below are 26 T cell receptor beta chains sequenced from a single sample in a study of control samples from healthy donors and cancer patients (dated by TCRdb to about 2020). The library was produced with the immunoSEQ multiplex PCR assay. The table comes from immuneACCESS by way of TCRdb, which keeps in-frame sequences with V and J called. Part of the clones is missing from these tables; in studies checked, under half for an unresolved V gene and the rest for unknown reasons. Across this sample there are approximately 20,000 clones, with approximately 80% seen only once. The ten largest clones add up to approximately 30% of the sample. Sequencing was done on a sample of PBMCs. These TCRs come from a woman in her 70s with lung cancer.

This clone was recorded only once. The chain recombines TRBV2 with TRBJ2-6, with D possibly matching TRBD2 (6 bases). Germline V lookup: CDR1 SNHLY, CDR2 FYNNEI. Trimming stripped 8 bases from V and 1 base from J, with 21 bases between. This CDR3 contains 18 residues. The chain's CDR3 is CASRMGGGTISGANVLTF. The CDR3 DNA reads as TGTGCCAGCCGTATGGGGGGTGGGACCATTTCTGGGGCCAACGTCCTGACTTTC.

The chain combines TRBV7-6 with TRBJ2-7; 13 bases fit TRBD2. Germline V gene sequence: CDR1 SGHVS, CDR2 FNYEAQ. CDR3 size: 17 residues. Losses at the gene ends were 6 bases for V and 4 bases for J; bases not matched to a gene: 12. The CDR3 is CASSRPGLAGSEYEQYF. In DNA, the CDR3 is TGTGCCAGCAGTCGGCCGGGACTAGCGGGATCGGAGTACGAGCAGTACTTC.

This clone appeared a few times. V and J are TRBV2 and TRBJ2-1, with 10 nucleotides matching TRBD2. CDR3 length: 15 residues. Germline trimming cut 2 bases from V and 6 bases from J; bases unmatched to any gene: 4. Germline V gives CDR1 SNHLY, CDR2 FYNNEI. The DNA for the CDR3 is TGTGCCAGCAGTGAATACACTAGCGGGGCCAATGAGCAGTTCTTC. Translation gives CASSEYTSGANEQFF.

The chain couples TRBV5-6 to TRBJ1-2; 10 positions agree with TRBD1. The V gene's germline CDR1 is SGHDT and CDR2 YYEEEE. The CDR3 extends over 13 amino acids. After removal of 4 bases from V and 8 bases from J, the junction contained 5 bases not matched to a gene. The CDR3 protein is CASSRGQGEGYTF. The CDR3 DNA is TGTGCCAGCAGCAGAGGACAGGGGGAAGGCTACACCTTC.

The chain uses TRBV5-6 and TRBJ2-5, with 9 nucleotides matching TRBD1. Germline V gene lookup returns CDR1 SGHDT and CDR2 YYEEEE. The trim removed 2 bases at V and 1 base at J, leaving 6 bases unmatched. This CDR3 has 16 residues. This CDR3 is CASSFTTGGFQETQYF. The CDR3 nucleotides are TGTGCCAGCAGCTTCACGACAGGGGGGTTCCAAGAGACCCAGTACTTC.

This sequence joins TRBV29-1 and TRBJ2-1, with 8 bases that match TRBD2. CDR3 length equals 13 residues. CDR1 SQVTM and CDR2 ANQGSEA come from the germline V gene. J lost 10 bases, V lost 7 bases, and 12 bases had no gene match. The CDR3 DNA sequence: TGCAGCGCTGTTCAAGCGGGAGAGGGGGAGCAGTTCTTC. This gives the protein CSAVQAGEGEQFF.

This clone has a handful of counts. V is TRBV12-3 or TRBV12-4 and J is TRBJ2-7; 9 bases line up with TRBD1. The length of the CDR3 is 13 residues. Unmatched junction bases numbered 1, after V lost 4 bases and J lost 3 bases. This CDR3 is CASSSGQGYEQYF. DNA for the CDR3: TGTGCCAGCAGTTCGGGACAGGGCTACGAGCAGTACTTC.

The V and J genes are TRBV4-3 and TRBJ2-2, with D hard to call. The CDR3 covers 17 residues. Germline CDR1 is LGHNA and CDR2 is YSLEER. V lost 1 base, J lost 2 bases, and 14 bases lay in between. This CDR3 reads CASSQGYSGLNTGELFF. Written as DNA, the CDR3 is TGCGCCAGCAGCCAAGGTTATTCCGGCTTAAACACCGGGGAGCTGTTTTTT.

The CDR3 bases are TGTGCCAGCAGTTTATCACCCGGGGAGCTGTTTTTT. Residues: CASSLSPGELFF. The rearrangement joins TRBV12-3 or TRBV12-4 to TRBJ2-2; no clear D gene. Trimming removed 2 bases from V and 6 bases from J, with 4 bases in between. The CDR3 spans 12 residues.

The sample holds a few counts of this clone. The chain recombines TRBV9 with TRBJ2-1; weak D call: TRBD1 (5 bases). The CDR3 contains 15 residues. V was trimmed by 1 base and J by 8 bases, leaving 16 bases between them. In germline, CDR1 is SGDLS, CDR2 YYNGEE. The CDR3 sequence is CASSVRGRLQDEQFF. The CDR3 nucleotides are TGTGCCAGCAGCGTAAGGGGTCGGCTACAGGATGAGCAGTTCTTC.

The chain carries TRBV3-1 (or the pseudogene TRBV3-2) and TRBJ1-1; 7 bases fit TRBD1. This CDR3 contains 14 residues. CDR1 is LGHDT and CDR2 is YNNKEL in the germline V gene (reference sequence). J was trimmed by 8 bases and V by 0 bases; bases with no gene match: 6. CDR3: CASSQDDREGEAFF. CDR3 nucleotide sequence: TGTGCCAGCAGCCAAGATGACAGGGAAGGAGAAGCTTTCTTT.

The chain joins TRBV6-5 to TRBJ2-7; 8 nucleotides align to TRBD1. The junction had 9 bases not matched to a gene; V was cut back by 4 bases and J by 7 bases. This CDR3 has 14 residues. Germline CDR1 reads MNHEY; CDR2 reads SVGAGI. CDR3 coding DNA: TGTGCCAGCAGTTTAACGCCAACAGGGGGGGAGCAGTACTTC. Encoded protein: CASSLTPTGGEQYF.

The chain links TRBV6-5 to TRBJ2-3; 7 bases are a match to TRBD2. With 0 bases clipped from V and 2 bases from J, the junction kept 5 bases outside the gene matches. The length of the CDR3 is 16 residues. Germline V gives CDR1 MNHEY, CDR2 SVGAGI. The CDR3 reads CASSYSGGYATDTQYF. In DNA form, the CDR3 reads TGTGCCAGCAGTTACTCGGGGGGGTATGCCACAGATACGCAGTATTTT.

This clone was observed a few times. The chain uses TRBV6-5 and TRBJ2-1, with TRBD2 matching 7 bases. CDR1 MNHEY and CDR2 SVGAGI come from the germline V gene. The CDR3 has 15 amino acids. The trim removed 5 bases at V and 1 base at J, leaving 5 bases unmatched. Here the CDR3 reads CASSLTSVSYNEQFF. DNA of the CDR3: TGTGCCAGCAGTCTTACTAGCGTTTCCTACAATGAGCAGTTCTTC.

CDR3: CASSLRGRGGINSPLHF. CDR3 nucleotides: TGTGCCAGCAGCTTAAGAGGCCGAGGAGGGATCAATTCACCCCTCCACTTT. The genes are TRBV7-3 and TRBJ1-6, with unresolved D. The CDR3 is 17 amino acids. The V gene's germline CDR1 is SGHTA and CDR2 FQGTGA. Trimming removed 1 base from V and 7 bases from J, with 17 bases in between. Filled out from reference TRBV7-3 and TRBJ1-6, the complete variable domain reads GAGVSQTPSNKVTEKGKYVELRCDPISGHTALYWYRQSLGQGPEFLIYFQGTGAADDSGLPNDRFFAVRPEGSVSTLKIQRTERGDSAVYLCASSLRGRGGINSPLHFGNGTRLTVT.

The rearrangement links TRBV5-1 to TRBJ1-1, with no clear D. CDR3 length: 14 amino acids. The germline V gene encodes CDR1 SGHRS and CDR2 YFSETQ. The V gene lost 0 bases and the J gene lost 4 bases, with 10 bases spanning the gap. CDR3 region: CASSLGTLGTEAFF. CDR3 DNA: TGCGCCAGCAGCTTGGGAACCCTCGGCACTGAAGCTTTCTTT.

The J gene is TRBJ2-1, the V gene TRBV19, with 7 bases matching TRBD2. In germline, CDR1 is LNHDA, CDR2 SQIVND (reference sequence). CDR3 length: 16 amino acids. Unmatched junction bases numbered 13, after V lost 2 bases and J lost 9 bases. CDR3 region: CASSISPAGNVGEQFF. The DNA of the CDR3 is TGTGCCAGTAGTATATCCCCAGCGGGAAACGTTGGTGAGCAGTTCTTC.

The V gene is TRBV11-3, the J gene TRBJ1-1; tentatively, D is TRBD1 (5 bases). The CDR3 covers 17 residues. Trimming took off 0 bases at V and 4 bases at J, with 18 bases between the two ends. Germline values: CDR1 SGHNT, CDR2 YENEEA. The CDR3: CASSLDVGRFRGTEAFF. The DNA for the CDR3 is TGTGCCAGCAGCTTAGATGTGGGACGGTTCCGCGGCACTGAAGCTTTCTTT.

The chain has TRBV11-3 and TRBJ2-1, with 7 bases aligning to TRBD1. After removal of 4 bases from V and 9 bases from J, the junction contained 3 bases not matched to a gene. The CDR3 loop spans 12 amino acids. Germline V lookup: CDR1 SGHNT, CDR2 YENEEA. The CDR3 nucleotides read TGTGCCAGCAGCTCGACAGGGACTGAGCAGTTCTTC. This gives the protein CASSSTGTEQFF.

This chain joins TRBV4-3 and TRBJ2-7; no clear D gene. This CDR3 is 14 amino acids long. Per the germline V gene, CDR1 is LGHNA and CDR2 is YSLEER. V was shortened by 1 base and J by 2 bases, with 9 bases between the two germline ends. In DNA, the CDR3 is TGCGCCAGCAGCCAAGGGTCCGGGCCCTACGAGCAGTACTTC. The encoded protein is CASSQGSGPYEQYF.

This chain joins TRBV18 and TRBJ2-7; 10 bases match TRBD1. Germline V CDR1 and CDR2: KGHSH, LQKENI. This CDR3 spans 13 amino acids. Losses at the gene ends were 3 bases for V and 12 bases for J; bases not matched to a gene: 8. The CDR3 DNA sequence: TGTGCCAGCTCACCGGTGGACAGGGGGGTGCCGTACTTC. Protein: CASSPVDRGVPYF.

DNA of the CDR3: TGCAGTGCTAGTGGGGGCTTCGGGGATAACATTCAGTACTTC. Its protein is CSASGGFGDNIQYF. The V call is TRBV20-1, the J call TRBJ2-4, with D perhaps TRBD1 (6 bases). Germline values: CDR1 DFQATT, CDR2 SNEGSKA (reference sequence). The CDR3 spans 14 residues. V was clipped by 3 bases and J by 7 bases, with 16 bases between them.

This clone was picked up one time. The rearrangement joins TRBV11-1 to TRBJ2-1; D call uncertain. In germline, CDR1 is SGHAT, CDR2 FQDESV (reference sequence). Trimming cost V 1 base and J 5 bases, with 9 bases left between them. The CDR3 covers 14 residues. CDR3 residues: CASSLVLSNNEQFF. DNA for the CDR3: TGTGCCAGCAGCTTAGTCCTCTCGAACAATGAGCAGTTCTTC.

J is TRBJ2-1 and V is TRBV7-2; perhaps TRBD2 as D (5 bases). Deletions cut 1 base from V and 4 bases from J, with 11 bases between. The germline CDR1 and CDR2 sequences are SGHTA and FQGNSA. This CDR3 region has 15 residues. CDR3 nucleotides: TGTGCCAGCAGCTTAGTAACTAGTGGTTACAATGAGCAGTTCTTC. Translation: CASSLVTSGYNEQFF.

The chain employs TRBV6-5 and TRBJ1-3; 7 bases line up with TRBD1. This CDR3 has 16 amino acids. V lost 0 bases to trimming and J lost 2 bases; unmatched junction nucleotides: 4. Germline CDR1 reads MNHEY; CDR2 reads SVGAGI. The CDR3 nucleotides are TGTGCCAGCAGTTACTCGGAGGGGGCAACTGGAAACACCATATATTTT. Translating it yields CASSYSEGATGNTIYF.

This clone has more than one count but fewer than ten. CDR3 in amino acids: CASSDSGNQPQHF. CDR3 DNA sequence: TGTGCCAGCAGTGACTCGGGAAATCAGCCCCAGCATTTT. The chain has TRBV2 and TRBJ1-5; D uncertain. Trimming pared 3 bases from V and 4 bases from J, leaving 7 bases between. This CDR3 is built from 13 residues. From germline, CDR1 is SNHLY and CDR2 FYNNEI.